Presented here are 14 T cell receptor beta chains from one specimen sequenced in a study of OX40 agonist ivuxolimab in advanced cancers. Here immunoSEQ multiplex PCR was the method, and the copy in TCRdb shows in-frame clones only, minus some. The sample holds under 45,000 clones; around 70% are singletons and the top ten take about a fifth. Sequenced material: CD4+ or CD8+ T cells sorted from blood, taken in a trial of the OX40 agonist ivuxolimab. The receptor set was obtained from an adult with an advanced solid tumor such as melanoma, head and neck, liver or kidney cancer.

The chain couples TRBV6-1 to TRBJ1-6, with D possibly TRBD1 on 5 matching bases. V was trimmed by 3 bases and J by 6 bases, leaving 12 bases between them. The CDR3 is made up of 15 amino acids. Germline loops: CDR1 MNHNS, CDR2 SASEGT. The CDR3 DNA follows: TGTGCCAGCAGTGAGTTGGGGGTGGGTAATTCACCCCTCCACTTT. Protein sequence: CASSELGVGNSPLHF.

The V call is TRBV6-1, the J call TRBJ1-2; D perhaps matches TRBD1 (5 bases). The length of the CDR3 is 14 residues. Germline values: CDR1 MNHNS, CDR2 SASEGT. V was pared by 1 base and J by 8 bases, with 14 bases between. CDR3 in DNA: TGTGCCAGCAGTGAAGGGGGCAGGAGAGGCGGCTACACCTTC. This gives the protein CASSEGGRRGGYTF.

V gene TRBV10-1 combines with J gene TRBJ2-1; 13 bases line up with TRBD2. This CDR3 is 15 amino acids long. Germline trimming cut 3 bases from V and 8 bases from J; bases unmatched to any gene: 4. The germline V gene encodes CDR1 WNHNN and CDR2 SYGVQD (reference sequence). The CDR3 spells CASSELAGGRDEQFF. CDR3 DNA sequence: TGCGCCAGCAGTGAACTAGCGGGGGGGAGGGATGAGCAGTTCTTC.

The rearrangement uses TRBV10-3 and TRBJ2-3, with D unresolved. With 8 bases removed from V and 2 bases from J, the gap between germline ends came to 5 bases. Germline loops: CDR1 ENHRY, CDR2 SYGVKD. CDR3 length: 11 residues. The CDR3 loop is CAILSTDTQYF. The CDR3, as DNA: TGTGCCATCCTGTCCACAGATACGCAGTATTTT.

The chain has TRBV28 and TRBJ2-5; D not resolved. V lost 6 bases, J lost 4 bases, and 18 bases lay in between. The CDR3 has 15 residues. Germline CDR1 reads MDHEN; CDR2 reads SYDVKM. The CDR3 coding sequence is TGTGCCAGCAGCCCTGGCCGGGCGTATGCAGAGACCCAGTACTTC. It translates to CASSPGRAYAETQYF.

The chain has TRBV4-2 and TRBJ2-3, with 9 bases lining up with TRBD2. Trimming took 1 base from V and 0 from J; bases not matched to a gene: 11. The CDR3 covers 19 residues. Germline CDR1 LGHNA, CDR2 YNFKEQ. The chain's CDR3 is CASSQVTLAGQSSTDTQYF. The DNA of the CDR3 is TGTGCCAGCAGCCAAGTAACGCTAGCGGGGCAATCTAGCACAGATACGCAGTATTTT.

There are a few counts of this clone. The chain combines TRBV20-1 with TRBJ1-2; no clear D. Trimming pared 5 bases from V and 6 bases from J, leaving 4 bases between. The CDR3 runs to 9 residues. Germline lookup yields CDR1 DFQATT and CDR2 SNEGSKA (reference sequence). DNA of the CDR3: TGCAGTGCTGGACATGGCTACACCTTC. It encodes CSAGHGYTF.

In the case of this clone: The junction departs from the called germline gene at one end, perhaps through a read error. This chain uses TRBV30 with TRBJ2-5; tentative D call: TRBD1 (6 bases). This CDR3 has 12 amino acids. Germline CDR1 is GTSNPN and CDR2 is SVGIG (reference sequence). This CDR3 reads CAYWTDQETRYF. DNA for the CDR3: TGTGCCTACTGGACAGACCAAGAGACCCGGTACTTC.

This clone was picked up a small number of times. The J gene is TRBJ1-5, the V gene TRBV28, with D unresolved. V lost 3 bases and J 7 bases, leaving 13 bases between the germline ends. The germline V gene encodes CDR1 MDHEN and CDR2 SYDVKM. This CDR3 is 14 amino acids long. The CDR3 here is CASSFRQNSQPQHF. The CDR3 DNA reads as TGTGCCAGCAGTTTTAGGCAGAACAGCCAGCCCCAGCATTTT.

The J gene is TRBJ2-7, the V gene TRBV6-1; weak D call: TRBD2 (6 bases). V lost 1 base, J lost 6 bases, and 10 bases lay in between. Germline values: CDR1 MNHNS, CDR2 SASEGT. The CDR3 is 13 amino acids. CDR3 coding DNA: TGTGCCAGCAGTGAAGTCGGGAGAAGCGAGCAGTACTTC. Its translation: CASSEVGRSEQYF.

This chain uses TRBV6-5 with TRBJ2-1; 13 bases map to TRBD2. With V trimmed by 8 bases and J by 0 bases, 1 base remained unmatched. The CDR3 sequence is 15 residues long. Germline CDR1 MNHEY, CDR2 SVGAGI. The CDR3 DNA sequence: TGTGCCAGCCGGACTAGCGGGAGCTCCTACAATGAGCAGTTCTTC. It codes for CASRTSGSSYNEQFF.

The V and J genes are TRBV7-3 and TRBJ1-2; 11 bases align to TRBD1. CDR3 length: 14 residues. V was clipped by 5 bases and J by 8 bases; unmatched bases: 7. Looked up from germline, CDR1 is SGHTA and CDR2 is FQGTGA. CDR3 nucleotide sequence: TGTGCCAGCAGCCTCAGGGGGACAGGGGGAGGCTACACCTTC. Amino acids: CASSLRGTGGGYTF.

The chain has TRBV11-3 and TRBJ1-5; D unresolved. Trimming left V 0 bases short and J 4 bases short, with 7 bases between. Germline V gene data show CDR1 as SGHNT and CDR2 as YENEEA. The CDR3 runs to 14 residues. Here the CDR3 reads CASSLDPINQPQHF. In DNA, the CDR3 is TGTGCCAGCAGCTTAGATCCGATTAATCAGCCCCAGCATTTT.

The DNA for the CDR3 is TGCGCCAGCAAAGGACAGGGAGATGAAAAACTGTTTTTT. Its translation: CASKGQGDEKLFF. The rearrangement joins TRBV10-1 to TRBJ1-4; 8 bases agree with TRBD1. Germline assignment: CDR1 WNHNN and CDR2 SYGVQD (reference sequence). The CDR3 is made up of 13 amino acids. V shed 7 bases, J shed 6 bases, and the junction held 4 bases outside the gene matches.